These T cell receptor beta chains were read from a single sample in a study of blood T cell repertoires in COVID-19. Produced via immunoSEQ multiplex PCR; TCRdb's table is partial and in-frame only. Found here are some 200,000 clones, 70% to 85% of them singletons; the top ten hold 9.7%. The specimen sequenced was peripheral blood. Receptors originate from a man aged 45-60 years with active or convalescent COVID-19. The CDR3 runs from the conserved cysteine through the conserved F or W. D genes are given only for firm matches. Clone size is given for some rows only: seen once, a few or many times, or a class if the clone is expanded.

>TRBJ2-3|-|TRBV2|-
TGTGCCAGCACCTCTTTGGGAGGAAACACAGATACGCAGTATTTT
CASTSLGGNTDTQYF
>TRBJ2-3|-|TRBV4-1|TRBD2
TGCGCCAGCAGCCCATCGGGACTAGTGACAGATACGCAGTATTTT
CASSPSGLVTDTQYF
>TRBJ1-2|-|TRBV4-2|-
TGTGCCAGCAGCCCCGGGGGGCTGGGGGGCTACACCTTC
CASSPGGLGGYTF
>TRBJ2-1|-|TRBV29-1|-
TGCAGCGTTAGCAGGGGGGAGAATGAGCAGTTCTTC
CSVSRGENEQFF
>TRBJ2-3|-|TRBV7-2|-
TGTGCCAGCAGCTTACCGGGGAAGAGCACAGATACGCAGTATTTT
CASSLPGKSTDTQYF
>TRBJ1-5|-|TRBV19|TRBD1
TGTGCCAGTAGTCCCCGTGGGACAGTTTCGGATAGCAATCAGCCCCAGCATTTT
CASSPRGTVSDSNQPQHF
>TRBJ2-1|-|TRBV7-2|-
TGTGCCAGCAGCTTAATGGCGGGGCCCGACAATGAGCAGTTCTTC
CASSLMAGPDNEQFF
>TRBJ2-1|-|TRBV27|-
TGTGCCAGCAGTTTTGAAGGGGGCGGGGATGAGCAGTTCTTC
CASSFEGGGDEQFF
>TRBJ1-1|once|TRBV9|TRBD1
TGTGCCAGCAGCGTAGGTGGAGGGACAGCCAACACTGAAGCTTTCTTT
CASSVGGGTANTEAFF
>TRBJ1-5|few|TRBV24-1|TRBD1
TGTGCCACCAGTGACCGAGACAGGGATCAGCCCCAGCATTTT
CATSDRDRDQPQHF
>TRBJ1-2|-|TRBV28|TRBD1
TGTGCCAGCAGTTTCTTCGGGACAGGGAAGGGCTACACCTTC
CASSFFGTGKGYTF
>TRBJ1-1|few|TRBV12-5|-
TGTGCTAGGGCTGCGGCAGAAGCTTTCTTT
CARAAAEAFF
>TRBJ1-2|-|TRBV19|-
TGTGCCACCTCCCCGGTAGTAAACTATGGCTACACCTTC
CATSPVVNYGYTF
>TRBJ2-7|-|TRBV7-2|TRBD2
TGTGCCAGCAGCTTAGGGCGGGGGACCTACGAGCAGTACTTC
CASSLGRGTYEQYF
>TRBJ1-5|-|TRBV19|-
TGTGCCAGTTCAGACAGTCAGAGTCAGCCCCAGCATTTT
CASSDSQSQPQHF
>TRBJ2-4|-|TRBV5-4|TRBD2
TGTGCCAGCGGACTAGCGGGAGCCAAAAACATTCAGTACTTC
CASGLAGAKNIQYF
>TRBJ1-2|-|TRBV20-1|TRBD1
TGCAGTGCTGGGACAGCTAATACCTTC
CSAGTANTF
>TRBJ2-5|-|TRBV2|TRBD2
TGTGCCAGCAGTGACCGCCCTGGGCTAGCGGGAATGGAGACCCAGTACTTC
CASSDRPGLAGMETQYF
>TRBJ1-4|-|TRBV19|TRBD1
TGTGCCAGTAGTCGGGACAGCGCCTATGAAAAACTGTTTTTT
CASSRDSAYEKLFF
>TRBJ2-7|once|TRBV28|-
TGTGCCAGCAGTTCTCGCGGGCCTACCTTTGAGCAGTACTTC
CASSSRGPTFEQYF
>TRBJ1-6|-|TRBV28|-
TGTGCCAGCACCGGGGTTGGTAATTCACCCCTCCACTTT
CASTGVGNSPLHF
>TRBJ2-7|-|TRBV14|TRBD2
TGTGCCAGCAGCCAGATAGCGGGACACTCCAGCGAGCAGTACTTC
CASSQIAGHSSEQYF
>TRBJ2-5|-|TRBV27|-
TGTGCCAGCAGTTTATCCTGGGCCCATGCAGGGGAGACCCAGTACTTC
CASSLSWAHAGETQYF
>TRBJ2-4|-|TRBV5-1|-
TGCGCCAGCAGCTTGGCCGCCAGGGGGGACGTCGTTCAGTACTTC
CASSLAARGDVVQYF
>TRBJ1-3|-|TRBV6-5|TRBD1
TGTGCCAGCAGCCCAACAGGGGGCTCTGGAAACACCATATATTTT
CASSPTGGSGNTIYF
>TRBJ1-1|-|TRBV19|-
TGTGCCAGTAGTATAGGTCGGGCAGAGGGGAACACTGAAGCTTTCTTT
CASSIGRAEGNTEAFF
>TRBJ2-1|-|TRBV28|TRBD1
TGTGCCAGCAGCCCCCCAGGGGGCAATGAGCAGTTCTTC
CASSPPGGNEQFF
>TRBJ2-3|-|TRBV28|TRBD1
TGTGCCAGCAGTTTTGAGGGGGCGGCAGATACGCAGTATTTT
CASSFEGAADTQYF
>TRBJ2-7|-|TRBV28|-
TGTGCCAGCAGCCTAAAATGGACTTCATTTAACTACGAGCAGTACTTC
CASSLKWTSFNYEQYF
>TRBJ1-2|few|TRBV24-1|TRBD1
TGTGCCACCAGTGAAGCCAGAGGGGGCGTCGTCTATGGCTACACCTTC
CATSEARGGVVYGYTF
>TRBJ1-1|-|TRBV11-1|-
TGTGCCAGCAGACTAGAGCCACAGGGTACCACTGAAGCTTTCTTT
CASRLEPQGTTEAFF
>TRBJ2-1|-|TRBV10-2|TRBD2
TGCGCCAGCAGTGGACTAGCGGGAGAGGTTGAGCAGTTCTTC
CASSGLAGEVEQFF
>TRBJ2-1|-|TRBV18|-
TGTGCCAGCTCACCGAGGCTAGAAAATGAGCAGTTCTTC
CASSPRLENEQFF
>TRBJ2-3|few|TRBV6-2/TRBV6-3|TRBD2
TGTGCCAGCAGTTACGAGGCGGGGGGGCTGTCGGATACGCAGTATTTT
CASSYEAGGLSDTQYF
>TRBJ1-2|-|TRBV5-6|-
TGTGCCAGCAGCGGTCCCCGGGGGGGATATGGCTACACCTTC
CASSGPRGGYGYTF
>TRBJ2-7|-|TRBV4-1|-
TGCGCCAGCAGCCAGGGGACGGGACTCGGACCCACCTACGAGCAGTACTTC
CASSQGTGLGPTYEQYF
>TRBJ2-7|-|TRBV6-1|-
TGTGCCAGCAGTGATTTCAACAGGGAATACGAGCAGTACTTC
CASSDFNREYEQYF
>TRBJ2-7|-|TRBV9|-
TGTGCCAGCAGCCCCCGGACAACAACCTACGAGCAGTACTTC
CASSPRTTTYEQYF
>TRBJ2-3|-|TRBV5-1|-
TGCGCCAGCAGATCCCCCCCGGGCGGGCTCACAGATACGCAGTATTTT
CASRSPPGGLTDTQYF